The sample holds a few counts of the clone carrying this T cell receptor (beta chain). The antigen remains undetermined. Naive CD4+ cells were CD45RA-selected; the remaining cells were memory. The source of the sample is a study of shared clonotypes between healthy human individuals. Study-wide findings and caveats: Non-shared clonotypes had lower generation probabilities than those shared by all four donors.

TCRdb's table, derived via immunoSEQ multiplex PCR, lists solely in-frame clones and lacks some. The sample records more than 1 million clones, 78% being singletons. Germline V gene sequence: CDR1 SGDLS, CDR2 YYNGEE. The ends were cut back, 4 bases at V and 1 base at J, with 13 bases in the middle. The CDR3 is 15 residues long. The source is a man between 18 and 29 years old in good health. Some clones in this sample may be carry-over from other donors' samples. The chain has TRBV9 and TRBJ2-3; the D call may be TRBD1 or TRBD2 (5 bases each). The sequencing sample was made of memory CD4+ T cells from PBMCs. Subset noted: CD45RA-negative fraction. The CDR3 DNA is TGTGCCAGCAGCTTTGGGGGAGATGGCACAGATACGCAGTATTTT. Protein sequence: CASSFGGDGTDTQYF.